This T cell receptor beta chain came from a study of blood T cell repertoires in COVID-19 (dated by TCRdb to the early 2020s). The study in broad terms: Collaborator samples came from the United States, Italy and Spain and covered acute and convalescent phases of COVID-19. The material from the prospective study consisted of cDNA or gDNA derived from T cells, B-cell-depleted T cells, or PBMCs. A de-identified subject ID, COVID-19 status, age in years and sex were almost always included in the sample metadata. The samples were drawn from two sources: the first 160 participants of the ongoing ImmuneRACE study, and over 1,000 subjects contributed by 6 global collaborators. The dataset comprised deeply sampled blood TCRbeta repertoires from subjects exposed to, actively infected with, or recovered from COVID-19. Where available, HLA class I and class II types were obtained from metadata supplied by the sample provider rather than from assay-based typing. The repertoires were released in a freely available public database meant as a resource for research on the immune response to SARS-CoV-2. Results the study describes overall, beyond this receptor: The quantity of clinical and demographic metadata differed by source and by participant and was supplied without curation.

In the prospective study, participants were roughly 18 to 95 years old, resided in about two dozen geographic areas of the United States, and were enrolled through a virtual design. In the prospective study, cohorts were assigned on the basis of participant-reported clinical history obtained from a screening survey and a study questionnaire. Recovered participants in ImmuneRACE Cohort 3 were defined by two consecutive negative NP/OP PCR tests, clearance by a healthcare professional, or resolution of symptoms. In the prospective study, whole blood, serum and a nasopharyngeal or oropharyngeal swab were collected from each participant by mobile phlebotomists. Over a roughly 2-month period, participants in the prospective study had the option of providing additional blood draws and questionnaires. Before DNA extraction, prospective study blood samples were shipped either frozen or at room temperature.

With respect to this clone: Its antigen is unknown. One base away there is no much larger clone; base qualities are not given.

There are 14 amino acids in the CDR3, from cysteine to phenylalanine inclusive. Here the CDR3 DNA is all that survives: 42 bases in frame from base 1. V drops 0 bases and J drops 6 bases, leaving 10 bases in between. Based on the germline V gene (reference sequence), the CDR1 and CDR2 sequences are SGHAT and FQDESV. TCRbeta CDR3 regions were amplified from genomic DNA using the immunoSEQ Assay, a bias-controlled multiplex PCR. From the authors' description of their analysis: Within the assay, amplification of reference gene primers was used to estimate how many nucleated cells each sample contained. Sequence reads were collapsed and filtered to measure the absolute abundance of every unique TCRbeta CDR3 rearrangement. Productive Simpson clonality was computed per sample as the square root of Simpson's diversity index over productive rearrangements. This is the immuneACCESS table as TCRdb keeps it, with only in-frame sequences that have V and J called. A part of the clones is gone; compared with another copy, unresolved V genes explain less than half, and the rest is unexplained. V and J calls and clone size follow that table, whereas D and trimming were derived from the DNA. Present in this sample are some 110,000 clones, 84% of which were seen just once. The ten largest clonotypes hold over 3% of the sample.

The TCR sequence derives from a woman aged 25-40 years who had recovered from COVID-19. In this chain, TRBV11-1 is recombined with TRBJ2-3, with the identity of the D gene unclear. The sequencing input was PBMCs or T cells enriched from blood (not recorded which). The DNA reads TGTGCCAGCAGCTTAGCATCCCCCCGGGATACGCAGTATTTT. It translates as CASSLASPRDTQYF.